This T cell receptor (beta chain) was profiled in a study of blood T cell repertoires in COVID-19 (dated by TCRdb to 2020 to 2022). The study in broad terms: Samples from collaborators originated in the United States, Italy and Spain and spanned both the acute and convalescent phases of COVID-19. The material from the prospective study consisted of cDNA or gDNA derived from T cells, B-cell-depleted T cells, or PBMCs. Nearly every sample came with metadata listing a de-identified subject ID, COVID-19 status, age in years and sex. A freely available public database, intended as a resource for researchers studying the immune response to SARS-CoV-2, is where the repertoires were released. Where available, HLA class I and class II types were taken from metadata supplied by the sample provider and were not determined by assay-based typing. The dataset comprised deeply sampled blood TCRbeta repertoires from subjects exposed to, actively infected with, or recovered from COVID-19. Samples came from the ongoing ImmuneRACE study (first 160 participants) plus 1,254 subjects from 6 global collaborators. What the work shows at the level of the full study, not this receptor alone: The amount of clinical and demographic metadata varied by source and participant and was provided uncurated.

TCRbeta CDR3 regions were amplified from genomic DNA by means of the immunoSEQ Assay, a bias-controlled multiplex PCR. The original pipeline was this. The number of nucleated cells in each sample was estimated by amplification of reference gene primers within the assay. Sequence reads were collapsed and filtered to measure the absolute abundance of every unique TCRbeta CDR3 rearrangement. Productive Simpson clonality was computed per sample as the square root of Simpson's diversity index over productive rearrangements. TCRdb holds this immuneACCESS table with in-frame rearrangements only. Some clones are missing; in checked studies, unresolved V genes explain under half, and the rest has no known cause. For V, J and clone size, that table is used; D and trimming come from the DNA. The sample table shows 200,000 to 250,000 clones, and approximately 90% are seen once. 0.82% of the sample is in the top ten clones.

In Seattle, one collaborating source enrolled patients while the infection was active and tracked those patients longitudinally over the course of disease. The collaborating institutions used their own protocols to collect whole blood in K2EDTA tubes. For TCRbeta analysis, collaborator samples were shipped as frozen whole blood, as isolated PBMCs, or as DNA extracted from either sample type. Measured from the cysteine to the phenylalanine, the CDR3 is 15 residues long. Only the CDR3 portion is preserved as DNA: 45 bases, with reading frame beginning at the first base. CDR1 and CDR2 were assigned from the germline V gene (reference sequence) as SGHNT and YYREEE. V lost 1 base and J lost 9 bases, and the count of bases not matched to a germline gene is 10. Concerning this clone itself: Its antigen is not yet known. Base qualities were left out, and no much larger clone turns up one base away.

Source material: peripheral blood. Rearrangement joined TRBV5-4 to TRBJ2-1, and 7 junction bases match TRBD1. This sequence was found in a man between 60 and 75 years old with COVID-19, enrolled during active disease. The CDR3 region reads CASSLKGRAGGEQFF. The nucleotides are TGTGCCAGCAGCTTGAAAGGCCGGGCAGGGGGTGAGCAGTTCTTC.